Presented here are 10 T cell receptor beta chains from one specimen sequenced in a study of T-cell memory formation after mild COVID-19. MiXCR, applied by TCRdb to the 5' RACE reads, yields one record per CDR3 protein. The sample contains fewer than 140,000 distinct CDR3 sequences, over 15% of which appear only once. The sequencing sample was made of PBMCs or a T cell subset sorted from them (not recorded which). The source of these receptors is an adult woman who had mild COVID-19 (a few samples of this study predate the infection). Cell type and time point are not known.

This clonotype was observed a handful of times. The CDR3 here is CASSLGDEEETQYF. In nucleotides, the CDR3 is TGCGCCAGCAGCTTGGGGGACGAAGAAGAGACCCAGTACTTC. The rearrangement uses TRBV5-1 and TRBJ2-5; tentatively, D is TRBD1 or TRBD2 (5 bases each). The length of the CDR3 is 14 residues. CDR1 and CDR2 (germline): SGHRS, YFSETQ. V was trimmed by 0 bases and J by 3 bases, leaving 9 bases between them.

The chain links TRBV5-8 to TRBJ1-5, with 11 nucleotides matching TRBD1. This CDR3 has 16 amino acids. Trimming took 4 bases from V and 5 from J; bases not matched to a gene: 8. Per germline, CDR1 SGHTS and CDR2 YDEGEE. The DNA of the CDR3 is TGTGCCAGCAGCCTATCGGACAGGGGGCTCCATCAGCCCCAGCATTTT. It is translated as CASSLSDRGLHQPQHF.

This clonotype was detected only a few times. CDR3 amino acids: CASSVRLAGGLAKNIQYF. In DNA form, the CDR3 reads TGTGCCAGCAGCGTAAGACTAGCGGGGGGGCTAGCCAAAAACATTCAGTACTTC. The chain uses TRBV7-2 and TRBJ2-4; 14 nucleotides agree with TRBD2. This CDR3 is 18 amino acids long. J lost 0 bases, V lost 5 bases, and 6 bases had no gene match. Germline lookup yields CDR1 SGHTA and CDR2 FQGNSA.

This clonotype showed up just a few times. J is TRBJ1-1 and V is TRBV7-3, with D tentatively TRBD1 (5 bases). The CDR3 extends over 14 amino acids. Germline CDR1 reads SGHTA; CDR2 reads FQGTGA. The V and J ends lost 1 base and 4 bases respectively, with 10 bases between them. This CDR3 is CASSLIGEGTEAFF. The CDR3 DNA sequence: TGTGCCAGCAGCTTAATAGGGGAAGGCACTGAAGCTTTCTTT.

This clonotype was seen only a few times. The J gene is TRBJ2-2, the V gene TRBV5-1; D not resolved. The germline V gene encodes CDR1 SGHRS and CDR2 YFSETQ. V dropped 6 bases and J dropped 8 bases, with 8 bases sitting between them. This CDR3 has 11 residues. CDR3 protein: CASNELGELFF. The CDR3 DNA reads as TGCGCCAGCAACGAGTTGGGGGAGCTGTTTTTT.

The sample holds a few counts of this clonotype. The rearrangement joins TRBV3-1 to TRBJ2-3; 9 positions match TRBD2. Germline CDR1 is LGHDT and CDR2 is YNNKEL (reference sequence). The CDR3 runs to 19 residues. V was clipped by 4 bases and J by 2 bases; unmatched bases: 16. CDR3 residues: CASSPQETSGPIFTDTQYF. CDR3 bases: TGTGCCAGCAGCCCTCAAGAGACTAGCGGCCCAATTTTCACAGATACGCAGTATTTT.

This clonotype was found a few times. J is TRBJ1-1 and V is TRBV30; D uncertain. Trimming stripped 1 base from V and 0 bases from J, with 9 bases between. The CDR3 totals 14 residues. CDR1 is GTSNPN, CDR2 SVGIG, per germline (reference sequence). DNA for the CDR3: TGTGCCTGGAGTGCTTTTCCGGTGAACACTGAAGCTTTCTTT. Its translation: CAWSAFPVNTEAFF.

The genes are TRBV9 and TRBJ2-2; D remains ambiguous. CDR1 SGDLS and CDR2 YYNGEE come from the germline V gene. V was pared by 4 bases and J by 6 bases, with 10 bases between. The CDR3 totals 13 residues. The DNA of the CDR3 is TGTGCCAGCAGCCCAGACGGGTCCGGGGAGCTGTTTTTT. Its translation is CASSPDGSGELFF.

This clonotype was seen a few times. J is TRBJ2-7 and V is TRBV7-9; no reliable D call. The V and J ends lost 3 bases and 3 bases respectively, with 9 bases between them. Per germline, CDR1 SEHNR and CDR2 FQNEAQ (reference sequence). The CDR3 has 13 residues. The CDR3 DNA is TGTGCCAGCAGCTTCTCAGAGTTCTACGAGCAGTACTTC. It specifies CASSFSEFYEQYF.

This clonotype was found a few times. The rearrangement joins TRBV20-1 to TRBJ2-2; 9 bases map to TRBD1. The CDR3 runs 13 residues. CDR1 and CDR2 from the germline V gene are DFQATT and SNEGSKA (reference sequence). With V trimmed by 5 bases and J by 4 bases, 2 bases remained unmatched. The CDR3 nucleotides are TGCAGTGCTTCGACAGGGGGCACCGGGGAGCTGTTTTTT. Its translation is CSASTGGTGELFF.